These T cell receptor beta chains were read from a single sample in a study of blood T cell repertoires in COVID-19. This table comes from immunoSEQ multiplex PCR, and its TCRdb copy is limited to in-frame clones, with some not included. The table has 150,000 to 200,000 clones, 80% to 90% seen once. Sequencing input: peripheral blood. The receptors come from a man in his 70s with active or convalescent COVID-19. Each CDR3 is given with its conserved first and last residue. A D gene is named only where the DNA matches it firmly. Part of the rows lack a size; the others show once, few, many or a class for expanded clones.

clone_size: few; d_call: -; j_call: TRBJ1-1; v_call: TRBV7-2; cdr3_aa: CASSLRGTGWNTEAFF; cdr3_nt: TGTGCCAGCAGCTTAAGAGGAACAGGATGGAACACTGAAGCTTTCTTT
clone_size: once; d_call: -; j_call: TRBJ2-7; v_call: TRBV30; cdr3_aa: CAWSVYYEQYF; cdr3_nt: TGTGCCTGGAGTGTCTATTACGAGCAGTACTTC
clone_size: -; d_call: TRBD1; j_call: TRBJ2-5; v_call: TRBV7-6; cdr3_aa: CASSLAPPGQGYKETQYF; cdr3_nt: TGTGCCAGCAGCTTAGCGCCCCCGGGACAGGGGTACAAGGAGACCCAGTACTTC
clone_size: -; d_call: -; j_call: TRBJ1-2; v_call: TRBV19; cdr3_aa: CASSTGSDYGYTF; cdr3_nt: TGTGCCAGTAGTACGGGATCTGACTATGGCTACACCTTC
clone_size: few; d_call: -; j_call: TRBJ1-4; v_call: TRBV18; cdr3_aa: CASSPEDRVLNEKLFF; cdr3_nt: TGTGCCAGCTCACCCGAGGATCGGGTCCTTAATGAAAAACTGTTTTTT
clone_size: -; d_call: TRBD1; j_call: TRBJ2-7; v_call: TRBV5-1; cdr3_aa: CASSFDRGLGVQYF; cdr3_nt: TGCGCCAGCAGCTTCGACAGGGGGCTGGGCGTGCAGTACTTC
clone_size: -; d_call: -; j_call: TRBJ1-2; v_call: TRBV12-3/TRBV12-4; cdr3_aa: CASSYDRRYGYTF; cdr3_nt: TGTGCCAGCAGTTACGACAGGAGGTATGGCTACACCTTC
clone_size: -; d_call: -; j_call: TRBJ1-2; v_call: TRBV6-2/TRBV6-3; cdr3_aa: CASSPTGNYGYTF; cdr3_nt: TGTGCCAGCAGCCCCACAGGGAACTATGGCTACACCTTC
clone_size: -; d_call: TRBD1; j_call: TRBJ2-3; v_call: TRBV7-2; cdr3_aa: CASSIRQGEDTQYF; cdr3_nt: TGTGCCAGCAGCATCCGACAGGGCGAGGATACGCAGTATTTT
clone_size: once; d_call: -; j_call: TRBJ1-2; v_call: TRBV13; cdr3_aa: CASRRGLANYGYTF; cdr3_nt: TGTGCCAGCAGAAGGGGCTTAGCTAACTATGGCTACACCTTC
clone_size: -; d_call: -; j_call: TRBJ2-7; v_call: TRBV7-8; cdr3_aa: CASSEGQNTAYEQYF; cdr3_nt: TGTGCCAGCAGCGAAGGACAGAACACCGCCTACGAGCAGTACTTC
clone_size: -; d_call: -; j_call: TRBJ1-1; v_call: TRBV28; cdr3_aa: CASSLHPGTLNTEAFF; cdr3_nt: TGTGCCAGCAGTCTCCACCCCGGGACACTGAACACTGAAGCTTTCTTT
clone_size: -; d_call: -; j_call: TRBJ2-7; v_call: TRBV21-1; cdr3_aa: CASSARGQGSHEQYF; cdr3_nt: TGTGCCAGCAGCGCAAGGGGACAGGGGTCCCACGAGCAGTACTTC
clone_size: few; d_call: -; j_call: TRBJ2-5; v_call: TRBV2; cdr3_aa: CASSEISPGETQYF; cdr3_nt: TGTGCCAGCAGTGAAATTTCACCCGGGGAGACCCAGTACTTC
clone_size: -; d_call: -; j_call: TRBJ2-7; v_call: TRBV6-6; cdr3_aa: CASSAPVRAYEQYF; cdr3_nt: TGTGCCAGCAGTGCCCCCGTCCGAGCCTACGAGCAGTACTTC
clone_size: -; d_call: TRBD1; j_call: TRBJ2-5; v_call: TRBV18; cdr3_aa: CASSPPGQGETQYF; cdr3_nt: TGTGCCAGCTCACCACCGGGACAGGGAGAGACCCAGTACTTC
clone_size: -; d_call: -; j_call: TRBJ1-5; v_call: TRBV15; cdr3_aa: CATSRGGVGSYQPQHF; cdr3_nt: TGTGCCACCAGCAGAGGAGGTGTAGGGAGTTATCAGCCCCAGCATTTT
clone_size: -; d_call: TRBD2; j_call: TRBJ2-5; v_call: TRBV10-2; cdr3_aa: CASSEMTSQETQYF; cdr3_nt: TGCGCCAGCAGTGAAATGACTAGCCAGGAGACCCAGTACTTC
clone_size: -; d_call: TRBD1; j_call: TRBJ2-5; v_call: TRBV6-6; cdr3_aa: CASSPPGQQETQYF; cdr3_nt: TGTGCCAGCAGCCCCCCGGGACAGCAAGAAACCCAGTACTTC
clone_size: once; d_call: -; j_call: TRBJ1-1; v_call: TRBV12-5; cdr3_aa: CASGLASGRWNTEAFF; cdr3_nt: TGTGCTAGTGGTTTGGCGTCAGGGCGATGGAACACTGAAGCTTTCTTT
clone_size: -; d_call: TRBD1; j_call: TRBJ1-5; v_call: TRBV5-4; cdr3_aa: CASSETGGGNQPQHF; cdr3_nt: TGTGCCAGCAGCGAGACAGGGGGTGGCAATCAGCCCCAGCATTTT
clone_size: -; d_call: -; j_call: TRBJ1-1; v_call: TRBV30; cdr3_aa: CAWWGSTVEAFF; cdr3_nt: TGTGCCTGGTGGGGCAGTACCGTTGAAGCTTTCTTT
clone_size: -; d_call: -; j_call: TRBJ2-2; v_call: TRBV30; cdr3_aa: CAWSNAAPLNTGELFF; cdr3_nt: TGTGCCTGGAGTAATGCGGCTCCCCTAAACACCGGGGAGCTGTTTTTT
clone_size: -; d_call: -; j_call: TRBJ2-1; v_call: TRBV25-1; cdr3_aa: CASSERKPYNEQFF; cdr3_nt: TGTGCCAGCAGTGAGAGAAAGCCCTACAATGAGCAGTTCTTC
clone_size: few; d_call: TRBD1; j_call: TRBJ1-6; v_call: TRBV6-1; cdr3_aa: CASSDRDRDSPLHF; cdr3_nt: TGTGCCAGCAGTGACCGGGACAGGGATTCACCCCTCCACTTT
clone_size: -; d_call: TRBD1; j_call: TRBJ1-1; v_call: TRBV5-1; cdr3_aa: CASSGTGRMNTEAFF; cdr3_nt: TGCGCCAGCAGCGGGACAGGGCGCATGAACACTGAAGCTTTCTTT
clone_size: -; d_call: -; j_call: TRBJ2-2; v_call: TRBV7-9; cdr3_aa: CASSLSTSRAGELFF; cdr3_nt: TGTGCCAGCAGCTTAAGTACTAGCCGCGCCGGGGAGCTGTTTTTT
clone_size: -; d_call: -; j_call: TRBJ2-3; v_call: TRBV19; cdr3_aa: CASSDAKRITDTQYF; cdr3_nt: TGTGCCAGTAGTGATGCTAAGCGGATCACAGATACGCAGTATTTT
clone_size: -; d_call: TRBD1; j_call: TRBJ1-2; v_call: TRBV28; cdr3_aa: CASITGGGANYGYTF; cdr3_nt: TGTGCCAGCATAACAGGGGGCGGAGCTAACTATGGCTACACCTTC
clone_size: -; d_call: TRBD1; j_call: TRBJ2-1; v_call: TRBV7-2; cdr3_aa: CASSLDRGSYNEQFF; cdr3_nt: TGTGCCAGCAGCTTGGACAGGGGGTCCTACAATGAGCAGTTCTTC
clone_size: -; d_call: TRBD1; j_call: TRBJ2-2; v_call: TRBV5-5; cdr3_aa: CASSSHRGSTGELFF; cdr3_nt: TGTGCCAGCAGCTCCCACAGGGGAAGTACCGGGGAGCTGTTTTTT
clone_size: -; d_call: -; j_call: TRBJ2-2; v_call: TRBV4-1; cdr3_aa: CASSQDVYTGELFF; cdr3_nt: TGCGCCAGCAGCCAAGACGTATACACCGGGGAGCTGTTTTTT
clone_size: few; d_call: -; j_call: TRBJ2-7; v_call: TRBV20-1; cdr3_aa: CSASTGTSVLEQYF; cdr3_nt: TGCAGTGCTAGTACCGGGACTTCTGTTTTAGAGCAGTACTTC
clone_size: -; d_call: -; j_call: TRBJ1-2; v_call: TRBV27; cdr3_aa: CASMPRSIAGIGGYTF; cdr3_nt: TGTGCCAGCATGCCTAGGTCCATTGCGGGAATTGGTGGCTACACCTTC
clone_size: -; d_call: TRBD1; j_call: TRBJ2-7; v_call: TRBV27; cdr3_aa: CASRYTGGPYEQYF; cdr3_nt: TGTGCCAGCAGATACACAGGGGGACCCTACGAGCAGTACTTC
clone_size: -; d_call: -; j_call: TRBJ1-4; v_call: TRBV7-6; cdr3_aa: CASSLRGLANEKLFF; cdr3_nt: TGTGCCAGCAGCTTGAGGGGGTTGGCTAATGAAAAACTGTTTTTT
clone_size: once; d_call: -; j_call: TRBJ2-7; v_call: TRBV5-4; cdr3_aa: CASSLGTDGYEQYF; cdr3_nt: TGTGCCAGCAGCTTAGGAACAGACGGCTACGAGCAGTACTTC
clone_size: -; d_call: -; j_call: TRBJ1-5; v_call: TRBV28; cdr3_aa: CASGSGNQPQHF; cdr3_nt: TGTGCCAGTGGGTCGGGGAATCAGCCCCAGCATTTT
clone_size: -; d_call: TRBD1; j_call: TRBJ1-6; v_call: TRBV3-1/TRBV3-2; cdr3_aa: CASSLGTESNSPLHF; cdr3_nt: TGTGCCAGCAGCCTCGGGACAGAAAGTAATTCACCCCTCCACTTT
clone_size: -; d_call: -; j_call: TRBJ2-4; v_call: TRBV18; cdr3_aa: CASSPPSSVAKNIQYF; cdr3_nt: TGTGCCAGCTCACCACCCAGTTCTGTAGCCAAAAACATTCAGTACTTC
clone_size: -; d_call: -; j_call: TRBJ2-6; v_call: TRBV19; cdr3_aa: CASSQLGSSGANVLTF; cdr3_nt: TGTGCCAGTAGTCAACTAGGTAGCTCTGGGGCCAACGTCCTGACTTTC
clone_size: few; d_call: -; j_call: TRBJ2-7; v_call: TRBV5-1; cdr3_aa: CASSLAMGGEQYF; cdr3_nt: TGCGCCAGCAGCTTGGCCATGGGGGGCGAGCAGTACTTC
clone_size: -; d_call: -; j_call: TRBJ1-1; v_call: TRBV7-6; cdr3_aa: CASSLRRGDEAFF; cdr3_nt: TGTGCCAGCAGCTTAAGGCGGGGGGATGAAGCTTTCTTT